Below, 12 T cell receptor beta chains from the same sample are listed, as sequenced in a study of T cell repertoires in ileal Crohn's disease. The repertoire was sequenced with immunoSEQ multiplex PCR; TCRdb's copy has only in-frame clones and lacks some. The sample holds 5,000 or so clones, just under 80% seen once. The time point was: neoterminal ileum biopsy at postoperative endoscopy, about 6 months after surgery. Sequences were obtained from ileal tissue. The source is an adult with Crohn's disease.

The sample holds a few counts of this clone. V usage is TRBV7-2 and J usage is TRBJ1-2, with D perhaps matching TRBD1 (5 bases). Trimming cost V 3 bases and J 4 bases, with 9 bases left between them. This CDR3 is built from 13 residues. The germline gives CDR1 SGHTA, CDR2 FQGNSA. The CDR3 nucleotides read TGTGCCAGCAGCTTTGCCGGGACCTATGGCTACACCTTC. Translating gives CASSFAGTYGYTF.

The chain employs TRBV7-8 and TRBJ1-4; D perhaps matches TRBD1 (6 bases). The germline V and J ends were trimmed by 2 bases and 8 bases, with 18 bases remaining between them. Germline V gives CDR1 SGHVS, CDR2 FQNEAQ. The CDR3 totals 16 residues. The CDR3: CASSLTGRGGREKLFF. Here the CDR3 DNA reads TGTGCCAGCAGCTTAACCGGGAGGGGGGGGAGAGAAAAACTGTTTTTT.

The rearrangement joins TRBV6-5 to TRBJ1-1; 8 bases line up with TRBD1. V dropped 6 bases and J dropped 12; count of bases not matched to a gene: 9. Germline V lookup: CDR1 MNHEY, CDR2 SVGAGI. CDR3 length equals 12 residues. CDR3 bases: TGTGCCAGCAGCTATCGGACAGGGAGGACTTTCTTT. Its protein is CASSYRTGRTFF.

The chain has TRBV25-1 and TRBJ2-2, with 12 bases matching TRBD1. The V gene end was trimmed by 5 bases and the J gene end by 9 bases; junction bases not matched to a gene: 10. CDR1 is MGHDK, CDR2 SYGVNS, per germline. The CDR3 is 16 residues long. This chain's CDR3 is CASSKRPGQGAWELFF. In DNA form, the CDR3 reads TGTGCCAGCAGTAAACGGCCGGGACAGGGGGCCTGGGAGCTGTTTTTT.

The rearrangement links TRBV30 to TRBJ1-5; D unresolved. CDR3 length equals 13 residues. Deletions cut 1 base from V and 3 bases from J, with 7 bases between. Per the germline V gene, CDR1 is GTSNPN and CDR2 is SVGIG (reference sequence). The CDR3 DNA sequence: TGTGCCTGGAGTGGGCAGGACAATCAGCCCCAGCATTTT. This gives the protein CAWSGQDNQPQHF.

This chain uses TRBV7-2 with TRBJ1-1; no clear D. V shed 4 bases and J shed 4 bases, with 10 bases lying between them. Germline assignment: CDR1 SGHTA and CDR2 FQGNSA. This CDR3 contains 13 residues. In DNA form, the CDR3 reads TGTGCCAGCAGCTCCAGTGGGAGCACTGAAGCTTTCTTT. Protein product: CASSSSGSTEAFF.

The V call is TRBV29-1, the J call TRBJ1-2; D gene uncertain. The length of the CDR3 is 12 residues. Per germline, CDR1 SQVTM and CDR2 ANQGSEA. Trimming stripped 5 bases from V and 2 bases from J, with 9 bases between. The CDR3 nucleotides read TGCAGCGTTAGCGACTACAACTATGGCTACACCTTC. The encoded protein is CSVSDYNYGYTF. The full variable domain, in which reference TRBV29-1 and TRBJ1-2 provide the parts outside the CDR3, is SAVISQKPSRDICQRGTSLTIQCQVDSQVTMMFWYRQQPGQSLTLIATANQGSEATYESGFVIDKFPISRPNLTFSTLTVSNMSPEDSSIYLCSVSDYNYGYTFGSGTRLTVV.

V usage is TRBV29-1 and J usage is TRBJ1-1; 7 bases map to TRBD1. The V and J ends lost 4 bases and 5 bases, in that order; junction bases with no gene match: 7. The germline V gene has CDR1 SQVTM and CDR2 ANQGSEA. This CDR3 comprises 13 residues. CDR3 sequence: CSVVGRGETEAFF. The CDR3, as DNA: TGCAGCGTTGTCGGCAGGGGGGAGACTGAAGCTTTCTTT.

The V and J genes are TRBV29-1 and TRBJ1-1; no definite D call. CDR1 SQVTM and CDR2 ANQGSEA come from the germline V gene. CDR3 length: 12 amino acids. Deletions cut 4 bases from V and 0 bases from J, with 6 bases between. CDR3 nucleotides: TGCAGCGTTGCAGCCATGAACACTGAAGCTTTCTTT. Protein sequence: CSVAAMNTEAFF.

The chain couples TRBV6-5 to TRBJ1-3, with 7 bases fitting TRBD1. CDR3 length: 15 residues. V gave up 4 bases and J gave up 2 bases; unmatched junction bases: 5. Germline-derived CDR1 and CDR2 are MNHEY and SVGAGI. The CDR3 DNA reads TGTGCCAGCAGTTCCGACAGGGACACTGGAAACACCATATATTTT. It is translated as CASSSDRDTGNTIYF.

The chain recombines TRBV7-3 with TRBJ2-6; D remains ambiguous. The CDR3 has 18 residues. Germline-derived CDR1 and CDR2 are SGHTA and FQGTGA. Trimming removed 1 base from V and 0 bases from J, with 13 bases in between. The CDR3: CASSLSFDSSSGANVLTF. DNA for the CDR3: TGTGCCAGCAGCTTAAGTTTTGACTCGAGCTCTGGGGCCAACGTCCTGACTTTC. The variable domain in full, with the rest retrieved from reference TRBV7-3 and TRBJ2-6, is GAGVSQTPSNKVTEKGKYVELRCDPISGHTALYWYRQSLGQGPEFLIYFQGTGAADDSGLPNDRFFAVRPEGSVSTLKIQRTERGDSAVYLCASSLSFDSSSGANVLTFGAGSRLTVL.

The CDR3 sequence is CSVEISRGYEQYF. The CDR3, as DNA: TGCAGCGTTGAGATCTCCAGGGGTTACGAGCAGTACTTC. This rearrangement joins TRBV29-1 to TRBJ2-7; maybe TRBD1 (6 bases). V gave up 3 bases and J gave up 4 bases, with 13 bases separating them. In germline, CDR1 is SQVTM, CDR2 ANQGSEA. CDR3 length equals 13 residues.